This T cell receptor beta chain was sequenced for a study of STAT5B mutations in CD4+ large granular lymphocyte leukemia. Study background: Among healthy donors, a particular HLA allele went with more CDR3 'QG' motifs.

In the original processing: Productive clonotypes were detectable down to 2.59 x 10-5 frequency. Clones were sequenced by immunoSEQ multiplex PCR, and TCRdb holds only the in-frame ones, with some missing. V and J calls and clone size are copied from that table; D and trimming were computed from the DNA. This table has some 30,000 clones, 75% to 85% appearing once. CDR3 length equals 18 residues. The V gene's germline CDR1 is LGHNA and CDR2 YSLEER. V lost 1 base to trimming and J lost 7 bases; unmatched junction nucleotides: 15. The clonotype originates from a human donor in good health. Sequencing was carried out using CD4+ T cells from blood buffy coats. The rearrangement links TRBV4-3 to TRBJ2-3; 9 bases line up with TRBD2. The CDR3 region is CASSQVRGLAGGPHTQYF. CDR3 in DNA: TGCGCCAGCAGCCAAGTGAGGGGGCTCGCGGGAGGGCCTCATACGCAGTATTTT.